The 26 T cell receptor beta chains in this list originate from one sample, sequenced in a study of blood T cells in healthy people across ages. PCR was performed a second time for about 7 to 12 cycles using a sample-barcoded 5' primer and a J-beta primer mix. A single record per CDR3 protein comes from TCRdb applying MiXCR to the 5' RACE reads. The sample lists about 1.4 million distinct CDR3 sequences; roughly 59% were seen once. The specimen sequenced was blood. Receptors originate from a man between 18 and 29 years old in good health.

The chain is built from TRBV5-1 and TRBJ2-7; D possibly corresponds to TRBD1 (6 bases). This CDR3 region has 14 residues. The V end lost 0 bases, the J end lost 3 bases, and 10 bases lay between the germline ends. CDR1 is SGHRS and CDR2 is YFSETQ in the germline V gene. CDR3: CASSLGQEYYEQYF. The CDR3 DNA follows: TGCGCCAGCAGCTTGGGACAGGAATACTACGAGCAGTACTTC. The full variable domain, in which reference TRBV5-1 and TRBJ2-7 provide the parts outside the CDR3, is KAGVTQTPRYLIKTRGQQVTLSCSPISGHRSVSWYQQTPGQGLQFLFEYFSETQRNKGNFPGRFSGRQFSNSRSEMNVSTLELGDSALYLCASSLGQEYYEQYFGPGTRLTVT.

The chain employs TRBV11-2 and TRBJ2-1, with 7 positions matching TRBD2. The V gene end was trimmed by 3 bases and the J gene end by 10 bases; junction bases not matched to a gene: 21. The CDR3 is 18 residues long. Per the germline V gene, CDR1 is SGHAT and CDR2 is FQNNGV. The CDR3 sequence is CASSFVHRGVIAPLEQFF. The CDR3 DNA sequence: TGTGCCAGCAGCTTTGTCCATCGGGGGGTCATTGCGCCCTTGGAGCAGTTCTTC.

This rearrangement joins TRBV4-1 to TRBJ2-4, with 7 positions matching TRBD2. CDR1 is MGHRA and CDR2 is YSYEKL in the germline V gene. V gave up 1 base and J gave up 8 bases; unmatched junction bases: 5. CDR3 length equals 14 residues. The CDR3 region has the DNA TGCGCCAGCAGCCAAGTACGGGAGGAGGACATTCAGTACTTC. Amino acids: CASSQVREEDIQYF.

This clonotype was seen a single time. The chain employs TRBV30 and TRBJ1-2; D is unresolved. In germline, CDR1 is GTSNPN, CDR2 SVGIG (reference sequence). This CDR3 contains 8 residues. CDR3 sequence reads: CSVNGYTF. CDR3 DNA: TGTTCCGTGAATGGCTACACCTTC.

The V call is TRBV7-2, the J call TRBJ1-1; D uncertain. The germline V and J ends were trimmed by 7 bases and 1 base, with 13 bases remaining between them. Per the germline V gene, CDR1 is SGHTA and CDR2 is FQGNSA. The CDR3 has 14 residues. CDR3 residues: CASTFNRRNTEAFF. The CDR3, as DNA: TGTGCCAGCACCTTTAACCGGCGGAACACTGAAGCTTTCTTT.

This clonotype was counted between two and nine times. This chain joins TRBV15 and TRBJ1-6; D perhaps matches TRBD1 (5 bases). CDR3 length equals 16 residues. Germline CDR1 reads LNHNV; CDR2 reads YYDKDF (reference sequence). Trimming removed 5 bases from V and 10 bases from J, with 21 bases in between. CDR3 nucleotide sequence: TGTGCCACCAGCGGCCGACAGAGGGAAACGAAATCACCCCTCCACTTT. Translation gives CATSGRQRETKSPLHF.

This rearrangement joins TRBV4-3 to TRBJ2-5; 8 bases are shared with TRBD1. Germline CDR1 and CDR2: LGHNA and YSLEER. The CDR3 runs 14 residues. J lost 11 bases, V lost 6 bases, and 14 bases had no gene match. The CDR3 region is CASSRQGFYNEQYF. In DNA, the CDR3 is TGCGCCAGCAGTAGACAGGGGTTTTACAATGAGCAGTACTTC.

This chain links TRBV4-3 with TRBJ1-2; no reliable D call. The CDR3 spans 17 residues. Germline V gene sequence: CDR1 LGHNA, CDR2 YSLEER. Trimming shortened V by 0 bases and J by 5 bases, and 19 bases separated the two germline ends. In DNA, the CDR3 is TGCGCCAGCAGCCAAGATATGGAGATGGCAGCCCCTTATGGCTACACCTTC. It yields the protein CASSQDMEMAAPYGYTF.

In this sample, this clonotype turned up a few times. CDR3: CASSPLNRDVLEQYF. The CDR3 coding sequence is TGTGCCAGCAGCCCACTGAACAGGGACGTCCTCGAGCAGTACTTC. The chain carries TRBV7-9 and TRBJ2-5; tentatively, D is TRBD1 (6 bases). The DNA end favors TRBJ2-7, so the J call may be wrong. Germline V gives CDR1 SEHNR, CDR2 FQNEAQ (reference sequence). CDR3 length: 15 amino acids.

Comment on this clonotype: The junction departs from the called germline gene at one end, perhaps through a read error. CDR3 DNA: TGTACCAGCAGTGAGCGTGACAGGGCTGGAGGAAACATTCAGTACTTC. This codes for CTSSERDRAGGNIQYF. J is TRBJ2-4 and V is TRBV25-1, with 7 bases fitting TRBD1. In germline, CDR1 is MGHDK, CDR2 SYGVNS. This CDR3 is built from 16 residues.

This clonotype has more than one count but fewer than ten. The CDR3 is CAISERTGNHEQYF. The CDR3 DNA is TGTGCCATCAGTGAGCGGACAGGAAATCACGAGCAGTACTTC. The J gene is TRBJ2-7, the V gene TRBV10-3; 7 nucleotides match TRBD1. The CDR3 is 14 residues long. After removal of 2 bases from V and 5 bases from J, the junction contained 6 bases not matched to a gene. Germline CDR1 ENHRY, CDR2 SYGVKD.

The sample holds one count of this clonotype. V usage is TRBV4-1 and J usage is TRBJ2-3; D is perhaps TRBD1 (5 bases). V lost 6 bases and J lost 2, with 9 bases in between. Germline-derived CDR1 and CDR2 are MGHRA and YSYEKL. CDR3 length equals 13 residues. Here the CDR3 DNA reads TGCGCCAGCAGACAGGCTAACACAGATACGCAGTATTTT. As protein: CASRQANTDTQYF.

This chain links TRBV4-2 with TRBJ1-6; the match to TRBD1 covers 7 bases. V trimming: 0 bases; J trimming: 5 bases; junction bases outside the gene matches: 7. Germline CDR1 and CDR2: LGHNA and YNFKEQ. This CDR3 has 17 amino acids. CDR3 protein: CASSQDPAGGHNSPLHF. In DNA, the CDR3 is TGTGCCAGCAGCCAAGATCCGGCAGGGGGGCATAATTCACCCCTCCACTTT.

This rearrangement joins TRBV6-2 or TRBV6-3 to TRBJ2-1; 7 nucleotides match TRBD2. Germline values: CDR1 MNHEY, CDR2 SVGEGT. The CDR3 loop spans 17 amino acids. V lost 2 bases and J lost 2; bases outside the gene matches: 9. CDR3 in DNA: TGTGCCAGCAGTTACCGAGCGGGGCCCCGGACCTACAATGAGCAGTTCTTC. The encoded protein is CASSYRAGPRTYNEQFF.

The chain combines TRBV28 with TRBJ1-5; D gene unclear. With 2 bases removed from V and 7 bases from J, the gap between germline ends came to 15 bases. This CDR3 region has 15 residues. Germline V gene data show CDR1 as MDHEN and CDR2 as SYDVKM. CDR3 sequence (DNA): TGTGCCAGCAGTTTAACGGGCAGGTTGAGGCAGCCCCAGCATTTT. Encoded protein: CASSLTGRLRQPQHF.

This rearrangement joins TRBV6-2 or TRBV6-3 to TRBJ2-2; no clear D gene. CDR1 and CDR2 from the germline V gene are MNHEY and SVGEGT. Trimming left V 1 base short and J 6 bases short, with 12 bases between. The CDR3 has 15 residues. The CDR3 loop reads CASSYFALGAGELFF. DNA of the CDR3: TGTGCCAGCAGTTACTTCGCGCTGGGTGCCGGGGAGCTGTTTTTT.

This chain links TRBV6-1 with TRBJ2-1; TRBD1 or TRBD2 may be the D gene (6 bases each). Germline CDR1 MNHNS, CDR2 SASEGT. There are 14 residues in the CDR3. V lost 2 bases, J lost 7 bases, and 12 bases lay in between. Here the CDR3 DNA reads TGTGCCAGCAGTGAATCGTGGGGGGCAAATGAGCAGTTCTTC. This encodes CASSESWGANEQFF.

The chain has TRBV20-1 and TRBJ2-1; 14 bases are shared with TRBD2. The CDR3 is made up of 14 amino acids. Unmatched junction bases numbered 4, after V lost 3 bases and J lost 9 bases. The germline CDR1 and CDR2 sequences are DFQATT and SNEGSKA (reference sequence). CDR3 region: CSARTSGRAGEQFF. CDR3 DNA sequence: TGCAGTGCTAGGACTAGCGGGAGGGCCGGTGAGCAGTTCTTC.

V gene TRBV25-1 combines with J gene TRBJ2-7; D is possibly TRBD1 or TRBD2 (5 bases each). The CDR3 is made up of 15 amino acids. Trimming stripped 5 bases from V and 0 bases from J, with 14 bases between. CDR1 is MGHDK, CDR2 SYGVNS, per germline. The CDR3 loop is CASSFGTESSYEQYF. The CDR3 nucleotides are TGTGCCAGCAGTTTCGGGACCGAGAGCTCCTACGAGCAGTACTTC.

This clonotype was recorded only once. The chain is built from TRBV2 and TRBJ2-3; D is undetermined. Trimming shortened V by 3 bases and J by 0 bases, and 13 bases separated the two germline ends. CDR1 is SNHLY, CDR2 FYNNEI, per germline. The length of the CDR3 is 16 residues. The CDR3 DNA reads TGTGCCAGCAGTGAGCAGGCCATGGCCAGCACAGATACGCAGTATTTT. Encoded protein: CASSEQAMASTDTQYF.

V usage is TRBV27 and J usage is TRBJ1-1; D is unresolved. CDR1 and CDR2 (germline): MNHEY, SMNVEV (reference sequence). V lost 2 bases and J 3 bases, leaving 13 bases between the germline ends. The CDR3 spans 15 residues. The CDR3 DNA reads TGTGCCAGCAGTTTAGGCCCGGGATATCACACTGAAGCTTTCTTT. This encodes CASSLGPGYHTEAFF.

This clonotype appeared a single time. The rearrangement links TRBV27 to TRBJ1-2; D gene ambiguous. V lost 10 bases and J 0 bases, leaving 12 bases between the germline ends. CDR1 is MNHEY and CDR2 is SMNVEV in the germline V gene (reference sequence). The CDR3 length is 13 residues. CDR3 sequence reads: CATRGSSNYGYTF. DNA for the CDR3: TGTGCCACCAGAGGCTCTTCTAACTATGGCTACACCTTC.

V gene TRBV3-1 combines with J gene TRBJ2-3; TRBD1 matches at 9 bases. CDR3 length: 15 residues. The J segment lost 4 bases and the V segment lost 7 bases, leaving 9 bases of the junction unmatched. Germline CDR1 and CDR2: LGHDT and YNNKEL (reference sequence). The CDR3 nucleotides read TGTGCCAGCATAAGGACAGGGGAGCCCCCAGATACGCAGTATTTT. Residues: CASIRTGEPPDTQYF.

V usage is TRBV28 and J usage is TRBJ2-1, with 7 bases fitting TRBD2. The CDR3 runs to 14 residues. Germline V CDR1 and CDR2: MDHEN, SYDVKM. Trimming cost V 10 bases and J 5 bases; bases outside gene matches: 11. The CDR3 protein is CATELRGTNNEQFF. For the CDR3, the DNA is TGTGCCACTGAGCTGCGGGGGACCAACAATGAGCAGTTCTTC.

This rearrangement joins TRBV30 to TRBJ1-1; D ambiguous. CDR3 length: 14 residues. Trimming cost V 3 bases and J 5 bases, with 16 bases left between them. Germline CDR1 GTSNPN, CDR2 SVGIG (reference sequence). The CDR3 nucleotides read TGTGCCTGGAGCGAGGGATATGGGATGACTGAAGCTTTCTTT. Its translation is CAWSEGYGMTEAFF.

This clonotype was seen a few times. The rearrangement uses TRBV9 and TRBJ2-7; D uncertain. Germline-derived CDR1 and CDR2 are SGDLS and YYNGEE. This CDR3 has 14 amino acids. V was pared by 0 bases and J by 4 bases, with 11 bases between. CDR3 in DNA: TGTGCCAGCAGCGTAGATCCGACGTCGTACGAGCAGTACTTC. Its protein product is CASSVDPTSYEQYF.